This TCR beta chain was found in a study of cytomegalovirus exposure and HLA in healthy donors (dated by TCRdb to 2017 to 2019). Looking at the study overall: According to an earlier analysis of 550 to 750 of the donors, about 179 million T cells yielded roughly 110 million unique TCR beta sequences and about 300 Gb of sequence data. The genetic ancestry cluster associated with self-reported Caucasian donors included around 76% of the 398 genotyped donors. Class I and class II HLA loci were covered by the typing at four-digit resolution. Typing coverage differed by locus: A, B, C, DRB1 and DQB1 were typed in roughly 629-640 donors, DQA1 in around 500, DPA1 in over 600, and DPB1 in 472. Around 320 gigabases of sequencing data and 80 million or so unique TCR sequences were included in an early release covering 500 to 750 HLA-typed donors. In a later analysis, previously published TCR beta repertoires from 550 to 700 donors were re-analyzed and high-resolution HLA genotyping was added so that TCR occurrence patterns could be studied. To predict cytomegalovirus infection status, the study combined high-throughput TCR immunosequencing, statistical association of individual TCRs with disease status, and machine learning. The study was designed to test whether signatures of past pathogen exposure could be identified by cataloging public T cell receptors. Donor age, sex, ethnicity and CMV serostatus were collected together with the repertoire data. On average, around 200,000 unique TCR beta nucleotide sequences were sequenced per donor among 398 genotyped donors of the cohort, with approximately 18% of those sequences being non-productive. An earlier analysis of roughly 580 of the donors used high-throughput TCR beta sequencing to judge whether each TCR beta V gene segment behaved as functional or pseudogenic. Using immunosequencing, the study profiled T cell repertoires from 500 to 800 subjects and related those repertoires to cytomegalovirus serostatus. Every repertoire in the discovery cohort had been generated on one and the same sequencing platform. Besides the first cohort of 666 subjects, a separate validation cohort made up of 120 different subjects was used. In a later genetic analysis, genome-wide SNP genotypes for about 55% of the roughly 700 donors were used, and that subset was treated as a discovery cohort. Rather than using new phenotypic data, the later analysis identified candidate immune exposures from TCR beta sequences and from how often those sequences occurred across donors. About five DR-DQ haplotypes were treated as single units for association and clustering because of strong linkage in the cohort.

General findings and caveats noted by the study authors: In a later analysis, HLA-associated TCR beta chains were found to be more clonally expanded and to have lower generation probabilities than equally common non-associated chains. The earlier analysis of approximately 560 of the donors excluded 15 to 20 rarely observed V segments, including chromosome 9 orphons, because counts were too low. Broadly in line with IMGT annotations, most TCR beta V segments showed up in productive rearrangements about 87% or about 30% of the time in an earlier analysis of 450 to 600 of the donors. Most TCR sequences were seen in very few donors, while some public TCRs were found in many individuals. A cluster of highly shared sequence variants was judged likely to be a technical artifact of the sequencing pipeline. A later analysis associated about 17,000 TCR beta sequences with specific HLA alleles at a false discovery rate of 0.05. An association between a missense DCLRE1C variant and V-gene and J-gene trimming of TCR beta chains was found in a later genetic analysis and replicated in an independent cohort. In both the original and validation cohorts, the classifier was reported to diagnose cytomegalovirus status with high specificity and sensitivity. Assigning TCR associations to individual alleles was difficult when HLA alleles, especially DR and DQ, strongly co-occurred. A later genetic analysis reported fewer N-insertions in productive TCRs among donors in an Asian-associated ancestry cluster than the roughly 620-donor mean. HLA typing was unavailable for some donors at each locus, so association tests used only the typed subset. Sequencing depth was assumed to be roughly uniform across donors in the presence/absence analyses, though that assumption may not hold. According to a later analysis, parvovirus B19, influenza, CMV and Epstein-Barr virus appeared linked to several top co-occurrence clusters. Some IMGT-functional V segments, including TRBV6-2 and TRBV6-3, could not be told apart with the 87-base-pair reads, so those segments were excluded. In a later analysis, the rate of TCR association differed among HLA loci, with DRB1 alleles having the most associated TCRs and HLA-C alleles having the fewest. Only TCR beta chains were sequenced in this cohort, and the absence of alpha or paired-chain data limited detectable features. Linkage disequilibrium might explain the correlated functional status among segregating V segments, but an unknown experimental factor could not be ruled out. It was suggested by the authors that the approach could potentially be generalized to other disease states and immunological phenotypes. In vitro tests confirmed that a few of the cytomegalovirus-associated TCR beta chains recognize cytomegalovirus antigens. A further reported finding was that TCR beta sequences accurately predicted the HLA-A and HLA-B alleles for most subjects in the first cohort. Most CMV-associated TCR beta chains appeared to be HLA-restricted in a later analysis, and the HLA associations seemed to be driven largely by CMV exposure. The study gave a list of some 150 TCR beta chains associated with cytomegalovirus. Immune exposure information for the cohort was limited to CMV serostatus.

The germline V gene gives CDR1 as SNHLY and CDR2 as FYNNEI. The CDR3 measures 16 amino acids from cysteine to phenylalanine. Only the CDR3 DNA is retained, 48 bases long and in frame from the first base. Trimming costs V 4 bases and J 7 bases, and their ends lie 22 bases apart. This clone was seen more than once but under ten times. What antigen it recognizes has not been identified. No base quality information exists; no much larger clone differs at one position. The cohort comprised 670 or so healthy bone marrow donors. All cohort members were sampled while nominally healthy, although unrecorded immune exposures were likely present. The donor tested CMV seropositive, placing the donor among the 289 seropositive members of the cohort. A peripheral blood sample was collected from each donor, and TCR beta sequencing was performed on peripheral blood mononuclear cells. The Qiagen DNeasy Blood Extraction Kit was used to extract genomic DNA from the blood cell samples.

The library came from the immunoSEQ multiplex PCR assay. The multiplex PCR relied on a mix of 60 forward primers for TCR Vbeta segments and 13 reverse primers for TCR Jbeta segments. The CDR3 region of rearranged TCR beta genes was amplified from genomic DNA by a multiplex PCR assay. On the Illumina HiSeq System, the amplified TCR beta libraries were sequenced as 87-base-pair reads. Per the authors' processing: In a later analysis, 70 million to 95 million unique TCR beta chains were counted across the roughly 670 repertoires, and roughly 11 million of these chains were shared by at least two donors. Raw reads were error-corrected and collapsed into unique sequences with a nearest-neighbor algorithm that merged closely related sequences to remove PCR and sequencing errors. V, D and J gene segments were assigned by aligning CDR3 sequences to IMGT reference sequences. For a sequence to be retained, at least a six-nucleotide match to both a V gene segment and a J gene segment was required. Rearrangements were called productive when the CDR3 lacked stop codons and stayed in frame with V and J; all others were non-productive. CDR3 was defined by IMGT convention, running from the second conserved V-encoded cysteine to the conserved J-encoded phenylalanine. The earlier analysis of roughly 590 of the donors excluded sequences that lacked an unambiguous match to a single V gene segment. An earlier analysis of about 590 of the donors classified V segments as functional when productive rearrangements were above 56.7% and as segregating when the standard deviation between donors was above 5%. A statistical classification framework was built for diagnosing cytomegalovirus status from the catalog of TCR beta chain sequences. In a later analysis, TCR nucleotide sequences were compared against IMGT/GENE-DB human TR gene sequences so that V and J genes could be assigned. The TCRdist pipeline was used in a later analysis to assign CDR3 sequences and most-parsimonious VDJ recombination scenarios. In a later analysis, every TCR beta chain was defined by the combination of its CDR3 amino acid sequence and its V-gene family, and reads without a unique V-gene family were dropped. To address suspected cross-contamination and a sequencing artifact, a later analysis removed around 600 highly shared, low-generation-probability nucleotide sequences. In a later analysis, a clonal expansion index was calculated for each public chain from normalized within-repertoire ranks of inferred template counts. Generation probabilities in a later analysis came from a VDJ recombination model fitted to out-of-frame rearrangements, and those results were checked against IGoR. In a later analysis, hypergeometric tests were used to score TCR-TCR, TCR-HLA and TCR-CMV co-occurrence, with a repertoire-size bias correction applied to TCR pairs. To estimate false discovery rates, a later analysis permuted the HLA or CMV assignments 20 times. In a later analysis, co-occurring TCRs were grouped using DBSCAN, and TCRdist sequence similarity was added for clustering within HLA-allele-positive subsets. Co-occurrence clustering excluded repertoires with fewer than 30,000 or more than 120,000 public chains, plus five with anomalous nucleotide sharing. Held by TCRdb, this immuneACCESS table contains in-frame sequences only and omits some clones. Under half of the omission traces to an unresolved V gene where checked; the cause of the rest is unknown. Clone size and the V and J calls come from that table; the DNA yielded D and trimming. Within this sample are 200,000 or so clones, with approximately 80% of them counted one time only. The biggest ten clones account for around 2% of the sample.

The rearranged segments are TRBV2 and TRBJ1-2; D gene: possibly TRBD1, on 5 matching bases. This TCR came from a young woman in good health and CMV-seropositive. What was sequenced was PBMCs. The CDR3 is CASSAFPAGRQAGYTF. The nucleotides read TGTGCCAGCAGTGCTTTTCCGGCAGGGCGGCAAGCTGGCTACACCTTC.